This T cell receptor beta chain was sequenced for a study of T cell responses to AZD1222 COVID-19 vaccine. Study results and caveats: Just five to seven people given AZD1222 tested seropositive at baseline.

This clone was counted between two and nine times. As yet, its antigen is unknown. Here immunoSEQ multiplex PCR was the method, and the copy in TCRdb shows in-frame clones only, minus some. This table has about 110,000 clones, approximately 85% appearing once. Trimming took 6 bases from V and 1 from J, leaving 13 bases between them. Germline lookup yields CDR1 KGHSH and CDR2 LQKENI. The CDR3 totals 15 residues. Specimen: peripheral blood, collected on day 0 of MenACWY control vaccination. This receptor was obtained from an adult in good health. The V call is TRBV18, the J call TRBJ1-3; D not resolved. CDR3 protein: CASSLQPLSGNTIYF. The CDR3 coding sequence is TGTGCCAGCTCCCTCCAGCCCCTTTCTGGAAACACCATATATTTT.